These T cell receptor beta chains were read from a single sample in a study of cytomegalovirus exposure and HLA in healthy donors. Sequencing was performed with immunoSEQ multiplex PCR; in TCRdb, only in-frame clones are kept and a portion is missing. Among roughly 180,000 clones listed, about 80% were seen once. Source material: PBMCs. All receptors come from a woman aged 18-29 years in good health and CMV-seropositive. Both conserved end residues are part of each CDR3. The order of the fields is J gene, clone size, D gene, V gene, CDR3 DNA, CDR3 protein. The D gene is left open where the match is weak. Clone sizes are given selectively: once, few, many, or a class where the clone is expanded.

>TRBJ2-3|.|TRBD2|TRBV19
TGTGCCTCTAGCGGGGCAGATACGCAGTATTTT
CASSGADTQYF
>TRBJ2-3|.|.|TRBV5-4
TGTGCCAGCAGCTTGCGCGGAGCTAGCACAGATACGCAGTATTTT
CASSLRGASTDTQYF
>TRBJ1-2|.|TRBD1|TRBV2
TGTGCCAGCAGTGAGTTGGGACAGGGGGCCAGCGGCTACACCTTC
CASSELGQGASGYTF
>TRBJ2-7|.|.|TRBV10-2
TGCGCCAGCAGTGGGGGTCGCGGGGGCCTTTCCTACGAGCAGTACTTC
CASSGGRGGLSYEQYF
>TRBJ1-2|.|TRBD1|TRBV4-1
TGCGCCAGCAGCCAAGTCCTACGGCAGGGGGAATTAGGTGGCTACACCTTC
CASSQVLRQGELGGYTF
>TRBJ1-5|.|.|TRBV7-3
TGTGCCAGCAGCCGTAATAGTGATCAGCCCCAGCATTTT
CASSRNSDQPQHF
>TRBJ2-2|once|.|TRBV4-2
TGTGCCAGCAGCCAAGATATTGAGGGAAGTAACACCGGGGAGCTGTTTTTT
CASSQDIEGSNTGELFF
>TRBJ2-7|.|TRBD1|TRBV5-1
TGCGCCAGCAGCCCCGGACAGGTCGGGACCTACGAGCAGTACTTC
CASSPGQVGTYEQYF
>TRBJ1-5|once|.|TRBV2
TGTGCCAGCAGCCGGGAGGGACGGCGAAAAGATCAGCCCCAGCATTTT
CASSREGRRKDQPQHF
>TRBJ2-2|.|TRBD2|TRBV19
TGTGCCAGTAGCGGGGGGGGCTCAGGTACCGGGGAGCTGTTTTTT
CASSGGGSGTGELFF
>TRBJ1-4|.|TRBD1|TRBV19
TGTGCCAGTAGTATGGACAGGGGTAATGAAAAACTGTTTTTT
CASSMDRGNEKLFF
>TRBJ2-1|.|TRBD1|TRBV5-1
TGCGCCAGCAGCTTGGCCCCGGACAGGGGATCATACAATGAGCAGTTCTTC
CASSLAPDRGSYNEQFF
>TRBJ1-4|.|.|TRBV4-2
TGTGCCAGCAGCCCTAGCCGGAGCGGAGCAACTAATGAAAAACTGTTTTTT
CASSPSRSGATNEKLFF
>TRBJ1-2|once|TRBD1|TRBV11-1
TGTGCCAGCAGCCTAGGGGACAGGGCTGGCTACACCTTC
CASSLGDRAGYTF
>TRBJ1-2|few|TRBD1|TRBV19
TGTGCCAGTAGTACGGGGACAGGTGGCTACACCTTC
CASSTGTGGYTF
>TRBJ2-3|.|.|TRBV28
TGTGCCAGCAGTTTCTCCAGCGGCACAGATACGCAGTATTTT
CASSFSSGTDTQYF
>TRBJ2-7|.|TRBD1|TRBV6-5
TGTGCCAGCAGTTACAGACAGGGCCATACCTACGAGCAGTACTTC
CASSYRQGHTYEQYF